This entry concerns a single T cell receptor beta chain. Its matching antigen is unknown. With 3 bases removed from V and 9 bases from J, the gap between germline ends came to 9 bases. Per germline, CDR1 LNHDA and CDR2 SQIVND (reference sequence). The CDR3 runs to 12 residues. These data originate in a study of cytomegalovirus exposure and HLA in healthy donors. Overall study: The approximately 110 validation repertoires used the same platform as the roughly 670 first-cohort repertoires, a later analysis reported. Findings and caveats of the study: The study labeled 164 TCR beta chains cytomegalovirus-associated. Subsequent analysis of the 120 or so validation repertoires found a tendency for first-cohort TCR clusters to co-occur.

Profiled with immunoSEQ multiplex PCR; TCRdb holds only in-frame clones, not every one. The sample yields about 130,000 clones, around 90% seen once. The specimen sequenced was PBMCs. The TCR was taken from a woman aged 18-29 years in good health and CMV-seronegative. This chain uses TRBV19 with TRBJ2-1; TRBD2 might be the D (6 bases). CDR3 region: CASSMRDFEQFF. DNA of the CDR3: TGTGCCAGTAGTATGAGGGACTTTGAGCAGTTCTTC. Variable domain in full (rest from reference TRBV19 and TRBJ2-1): DGGITQSPKYLFRKEGQNVTLSCEQNLNHDAMYWYRQDPGQGLRLIYYSQIVNDFQKGDIAEGYSVSREKKESFPLTVTSAQKNPTAFYLCASSMRDFEQFFGPGTRLTVL.